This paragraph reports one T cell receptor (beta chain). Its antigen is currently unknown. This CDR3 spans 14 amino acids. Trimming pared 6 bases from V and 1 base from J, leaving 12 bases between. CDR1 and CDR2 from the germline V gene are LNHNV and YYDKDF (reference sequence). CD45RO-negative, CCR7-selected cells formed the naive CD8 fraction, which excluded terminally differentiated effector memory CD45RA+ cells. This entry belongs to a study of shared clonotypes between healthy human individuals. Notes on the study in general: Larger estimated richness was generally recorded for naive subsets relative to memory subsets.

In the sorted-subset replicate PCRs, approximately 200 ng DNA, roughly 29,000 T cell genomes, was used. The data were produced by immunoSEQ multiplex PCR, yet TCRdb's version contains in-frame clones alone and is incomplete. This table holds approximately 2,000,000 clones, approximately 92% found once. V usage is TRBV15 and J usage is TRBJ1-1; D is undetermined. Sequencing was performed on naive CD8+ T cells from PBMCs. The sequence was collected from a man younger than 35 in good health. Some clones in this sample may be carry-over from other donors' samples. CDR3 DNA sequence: TGTGCCACCAGTATTTCACCGGCGAACACTGAAGCTTTCTTT. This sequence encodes CATSISPANTEAFF. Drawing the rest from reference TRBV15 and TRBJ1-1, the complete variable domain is DAMVIQNPRYQVTQFGKPVTLSCSQTLNHNVMYWYQQKSSQAPKLLFHYYDKDFNNEADTPDNFQSRRPNTSFCFLDIRSPGLGDTAMYLCATSISPANTEAFFGQGTRLTVV.